This T cell receptor beta chain originates from a study of T cell repertoires in cytomegalovirus infection. Study overall: CMV epitopes, recently identified HLA-C-restricted and well-studied HLA-B-restricted, were used. An indication of both CMV infection and matching HLA type came from public TCR beta signatures. Findings and limits, study-wide: Ex vivo responses were dominated by HLA-C-restricted CMV-specific TCR beta clonotypes.

About this clonotype: Its matching antigen is unknown.

TCRdb reprocessed the reads via MiXCR and lists one record per CDR3 protein. This sample has 450,000 to 550,000 distinct CDR3 sequences; about 42% occur once, and the top ten carry about 41%. The V and J ends lost 11 bases and 4 bases respectively, with 13 bases between them. The CDR3 is 12 amino acids. Germline V gene data show CDR1 as MNHNS and CDR2 as SASEGT. The V gene is TRBV6-1, the J gene TRBJ2-3, with D perhaps matching TRBD2 (6 bases). The TCR originated in a human donor in good health (CMV status not recorded). Some clones in this sample may be carry-over from other donors' samples. Here the sequenced sample was cultured PBMCs, taken from culture after CMV antigen stimulation. In DNA, the CDR3 is TGTGCCGGGAGGCGGGGTGCAGATACGCAGTATTTT. Its translation is CAGRRGADTQYF.